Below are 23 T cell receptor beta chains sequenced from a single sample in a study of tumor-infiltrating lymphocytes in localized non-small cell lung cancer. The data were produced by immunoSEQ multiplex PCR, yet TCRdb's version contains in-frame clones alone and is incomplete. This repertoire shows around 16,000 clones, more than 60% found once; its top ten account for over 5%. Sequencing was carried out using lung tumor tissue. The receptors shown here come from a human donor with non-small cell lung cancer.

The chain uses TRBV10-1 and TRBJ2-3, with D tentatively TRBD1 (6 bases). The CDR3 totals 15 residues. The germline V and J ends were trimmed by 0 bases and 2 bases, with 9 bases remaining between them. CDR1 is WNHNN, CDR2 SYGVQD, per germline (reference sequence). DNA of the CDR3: TGCGCCAGCAGTGAGTCCCAGGGGCACACAGATACGCAGTATTTT. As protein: CASSESQGHTDTQYF.

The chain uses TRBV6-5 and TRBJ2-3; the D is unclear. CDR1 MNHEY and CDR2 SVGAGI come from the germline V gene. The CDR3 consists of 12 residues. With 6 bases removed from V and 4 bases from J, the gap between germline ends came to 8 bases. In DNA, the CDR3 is TGTGCCAGCAGCCCTACGCCAGATACGCAGTATTTT. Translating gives CASSPTPDTQYF.

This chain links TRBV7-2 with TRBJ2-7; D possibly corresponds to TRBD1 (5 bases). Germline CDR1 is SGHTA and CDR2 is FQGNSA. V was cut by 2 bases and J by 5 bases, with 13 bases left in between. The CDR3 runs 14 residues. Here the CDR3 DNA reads TGTGCCAGCAGCTTAAGGGGAAGGGAAGACGAGCAGTACTTC. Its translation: CASSLRGREDEQYF.

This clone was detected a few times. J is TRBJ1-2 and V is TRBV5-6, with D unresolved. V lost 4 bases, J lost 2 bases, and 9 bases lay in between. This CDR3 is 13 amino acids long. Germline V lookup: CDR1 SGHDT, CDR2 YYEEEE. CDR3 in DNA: TGTGCCAGCAGCCCGGACGGAAACTATGGCTACACCTTC. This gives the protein CASSPDGNYGYTF.

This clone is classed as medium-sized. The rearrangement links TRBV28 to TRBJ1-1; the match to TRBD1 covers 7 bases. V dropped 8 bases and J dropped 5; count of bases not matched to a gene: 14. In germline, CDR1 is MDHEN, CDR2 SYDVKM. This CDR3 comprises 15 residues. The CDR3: CASCAPGQARTEAFF. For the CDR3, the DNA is TGTGCCAGCTGCGCACCCGGACAGGCGCGGACTGAAGCTTTCTTT.

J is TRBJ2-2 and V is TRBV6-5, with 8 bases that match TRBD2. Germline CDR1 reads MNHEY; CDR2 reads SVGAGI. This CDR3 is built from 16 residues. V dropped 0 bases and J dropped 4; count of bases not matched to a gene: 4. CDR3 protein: CASSYSGLDRTGELFF. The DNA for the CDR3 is TGTGCCAGCAGTTACTCGGGACTAGATCGCACCGGGGAGCTGTTTTTT.

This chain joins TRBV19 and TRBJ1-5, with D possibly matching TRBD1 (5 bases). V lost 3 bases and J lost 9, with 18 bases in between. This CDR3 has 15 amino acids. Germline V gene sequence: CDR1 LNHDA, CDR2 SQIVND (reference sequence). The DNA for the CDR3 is TGTGCCAGTAGTATCTTGGGCCAGGGAAGTCCGCCCCAGCATTTT. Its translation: CASSILGQGSPPQHF.

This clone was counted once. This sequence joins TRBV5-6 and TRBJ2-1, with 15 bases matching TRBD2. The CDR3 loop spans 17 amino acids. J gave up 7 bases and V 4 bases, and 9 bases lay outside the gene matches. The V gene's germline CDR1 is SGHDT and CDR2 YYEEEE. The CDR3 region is CASSLTSGTSGRNEQFF. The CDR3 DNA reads TGTGCCAGCAGCCTAACCTCCGGGACTAGCGGGAGGAATGAGCAGTTCTTC.

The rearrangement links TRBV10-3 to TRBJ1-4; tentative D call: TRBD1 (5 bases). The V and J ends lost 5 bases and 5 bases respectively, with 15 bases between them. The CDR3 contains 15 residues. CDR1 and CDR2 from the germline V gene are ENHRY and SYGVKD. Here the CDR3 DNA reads TGTGCCATCAGTCCCCAGGGCGGAGGGAATGAAAAACTGTTTTTT. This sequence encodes CAISPQGGGNEKLFF.

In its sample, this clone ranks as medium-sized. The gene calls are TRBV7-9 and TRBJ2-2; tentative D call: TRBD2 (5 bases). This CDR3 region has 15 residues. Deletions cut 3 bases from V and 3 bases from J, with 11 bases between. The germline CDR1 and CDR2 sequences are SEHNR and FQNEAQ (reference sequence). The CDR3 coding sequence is TGTGCCAGCAGCTTTGGGAGATCGGACACCGGGGAGCTGTTTTTT. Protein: CASSFGRSDTGELFF. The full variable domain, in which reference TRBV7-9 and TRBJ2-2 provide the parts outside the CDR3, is DTGVSQNPRHKITKRGQNVTFRCDPISEHNRLYWYRQTLGQGPEFLTYFQNEAQLEKSRLLSDRFSAERPKGSFSTLEIQRTEQGDSAMYLCASSFGRSDTGELFFGEGSRLTVL.

The CDR3 DNA reads as TGTGCCAGCAGCCGGGGCTACAATGAGCAGTTCTTC. This gives the protein CASSRGYNEQFF. This chain connects TRBV7-2 to TRBJ2-1; D is possibly TRBD2 (5 bases). The CDR3 extends over 12 amino acids. The germline V and J ends were trimmed by 5 bases and 3 bases, with 5 bases remaining between them. CDR1 is SGHTA, CDR2 FQGNSA, per germline. Using reference TRBV7-2 and TRBJ2-1 for the parts outside the CDR3, the full variable domain is GAGVSQSPSNKVTEKGKDVELRCDPISGHTALYWYRQSLGQGLEFLIYFQGNSAPDKSGLPSDRFSAERTGGSVSTLTIQRTQQEDSAVYLCASSRGYNEQFFGPGTRLTVL.

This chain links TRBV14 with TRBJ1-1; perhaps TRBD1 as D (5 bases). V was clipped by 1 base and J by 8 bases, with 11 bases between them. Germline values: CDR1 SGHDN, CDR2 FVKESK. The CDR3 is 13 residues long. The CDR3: CASSQGWGGEAFF. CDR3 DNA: TGTGCCAGCAGCCAAGGATGGGGCGGCGAAGCTTTCTTT. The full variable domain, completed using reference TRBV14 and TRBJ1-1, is EAGVTQFPSHSVIEKGQTVTLRCDPISGHDNLYWYRRVMGKEIKFLLHFVKESKQDESGMPNNRFLAERTGGTYSTLKVQPAELEDSGVYFCASSQGWGGEAFFGQGTRLTVV.

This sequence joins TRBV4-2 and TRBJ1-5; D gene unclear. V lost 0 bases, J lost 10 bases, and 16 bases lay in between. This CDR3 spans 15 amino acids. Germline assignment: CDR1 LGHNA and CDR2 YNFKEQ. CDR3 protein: CASSQDSGGGPPQHF. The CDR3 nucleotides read TGTGCCAGCAGCCAAGATAGTGGAGGAGGGCCTCCCCAGCATTTT.

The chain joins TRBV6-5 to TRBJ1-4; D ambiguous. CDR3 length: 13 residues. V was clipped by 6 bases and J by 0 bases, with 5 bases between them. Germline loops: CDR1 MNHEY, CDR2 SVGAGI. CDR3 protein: CASRDSTNEKLFF. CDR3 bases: TGTGCCAGCAGGGACTCAACTAATGAAAAACTGTTTTTT.

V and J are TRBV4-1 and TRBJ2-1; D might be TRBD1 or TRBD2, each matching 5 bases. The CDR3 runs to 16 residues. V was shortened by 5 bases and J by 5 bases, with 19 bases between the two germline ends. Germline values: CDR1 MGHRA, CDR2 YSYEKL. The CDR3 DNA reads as TGCGCCAGCAGCGGATTAACAACGGGACCCAACAATGAGCAGTTCTTC. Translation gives CASSGLTTGPNNEQFF.

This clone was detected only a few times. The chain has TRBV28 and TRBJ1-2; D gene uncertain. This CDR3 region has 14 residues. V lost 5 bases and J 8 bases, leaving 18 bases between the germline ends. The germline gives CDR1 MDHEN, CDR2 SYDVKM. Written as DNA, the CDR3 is TGTGCCAGCAGTCTGGACGGGCCTTTTGGCGGCTACACCTTC. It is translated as CASSLDGPFGGYTF.

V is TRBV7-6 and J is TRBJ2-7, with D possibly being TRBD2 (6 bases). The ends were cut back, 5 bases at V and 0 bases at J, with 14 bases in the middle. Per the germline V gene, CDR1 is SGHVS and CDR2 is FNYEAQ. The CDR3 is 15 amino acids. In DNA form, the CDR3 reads TGTGCCAGCAGCCTCCTTGGGGGGACCTCCTACGAGCAGTACTTC. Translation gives CASSLLGGTSYEQYF.

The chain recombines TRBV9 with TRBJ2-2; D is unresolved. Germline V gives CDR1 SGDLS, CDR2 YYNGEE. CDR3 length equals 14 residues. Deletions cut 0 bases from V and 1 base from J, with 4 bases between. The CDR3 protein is CASSVVENTGELFF. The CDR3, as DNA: TGTGCCAGCAGCGTAGTAGAGAACACCGGGGAGCTGTTTTTT.

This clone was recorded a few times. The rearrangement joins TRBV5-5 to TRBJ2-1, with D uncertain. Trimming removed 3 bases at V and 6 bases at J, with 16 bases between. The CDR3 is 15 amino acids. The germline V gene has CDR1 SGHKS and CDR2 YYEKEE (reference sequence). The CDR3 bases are TGTGCCAGCAGCTCCAGACCCAACCTGGGCAATGAGCAGTTCTTC. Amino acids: CASSSRPNLGNEQFF.

The CDR3 here is CASSQEKYNEQFF. The CDR3 region has the DNA TGTGCCAGCAGCCAAGAGAAGTACAATGAGCAGTTCTTC. The rearrangement uses TRBV16 and TRBJ2-1; D gene ambiguous. The V end was cut by 2 bases, the J end by 4 bases, with 6 bases between. This CDR3 comprises 13 residues. The germline gives CDR1 KGHSY, CDR2 FQNENV.

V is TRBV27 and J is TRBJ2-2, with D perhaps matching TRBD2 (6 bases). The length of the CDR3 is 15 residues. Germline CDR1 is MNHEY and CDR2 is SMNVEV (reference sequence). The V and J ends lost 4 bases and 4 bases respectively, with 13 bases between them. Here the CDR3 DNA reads TGTGCCAGCAGTTCCCGGGGGTCGACCACCGGGGAGCTGTTTTTT. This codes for CASSSRGSTTGELFF.

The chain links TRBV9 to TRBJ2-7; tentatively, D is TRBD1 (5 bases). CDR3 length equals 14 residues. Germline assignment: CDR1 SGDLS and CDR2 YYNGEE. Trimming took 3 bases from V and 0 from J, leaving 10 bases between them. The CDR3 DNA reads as TGTGCCAGCAGCGCGACAGCGATCTCCTACGAGCAGTACTTC. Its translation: CASSATAISYEQYF.

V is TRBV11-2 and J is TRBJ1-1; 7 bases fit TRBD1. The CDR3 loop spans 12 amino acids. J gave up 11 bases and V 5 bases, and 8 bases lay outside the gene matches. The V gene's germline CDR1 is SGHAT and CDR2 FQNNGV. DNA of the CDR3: TGTGCCAGCAGCCTTCCAGGGGGAGAGGCTTTCTTT. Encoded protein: CASSLPGGEAFF.